This T cell receptor (beta chain) was obtained from a study of read filtering for tumor transcriptome and immune sequencing (dated by TCRdb to 2018 to 2021). The study in broad terms: The cohort consisted of some 17 male and under 15 female patients, with a mean age of roughly 66 years and an age range of roughly 45 to 85. As a main aim, a read-filtering strategy for immune repertoire data was addressed, with the specific question being whether clonotypes supported by a single read should be removed. TCR-region mapped reads per sample ranged from about 4 to 10.27 million with IR-seq versus only about 75 to 1,400 with RNA-seq. Whole-transcriptome libraries were prepared with the TruSeq RNA Access Library Prep Kit after DNase treatment. By revised international staging, about 8 patients were R-ISS I, some 16 were R-ISS II and 6 or 7 were R-ISS III. The study compared TCR repertoires from targeted immune repertoire sequencing and bulk whole-transcriptome sequencing run on the same bone marrow samples.

The investigation overall reported the following: The correlation between IR-seq and RNA-seq shared clonotype proportions was increased by removal of single-read clonotypes. IR-seq captured clonotypes at much higher depth and more reliably than RNA-seq, and smaller IR-seq throughput sufficed to identify most shared clonotypes. Rather than purified T cells, the sorted CD138-negative fraction was a mixed bone marrow immune population. In IR-seq, single-read clonotypes were about four fifths of clonotypes but roughly 3.2% of total reads; in RNA-seq they were about 68% of clonotypes and 35% to 55% of reads.

CDR1 and CDR2 are read off the germline V gene (reference sequence) as SEHNR and FQNEAQ. From its cysteine to its phenylalanine, the CDR3 spans 14 amino acids. Only the CDR3 part of the read is kept: 42 bases, read in frame from the first base. V lost 5 bases and J lost 4 bases, and the count of bases not matched to a germline gene is 5. This clonotype was recorded at least ten times. No antigen is known for it. Qualities for individual bases were not recorded, and no much larger clone is one base off. Every patient had bone marrow sampled at the time of active disease. Bone marrow mononuclear cells were isolated by Ficoll-Hypaque density gradient centrifugation. Myeloma plasma cells were removed and CD138-negative cells were obtained by negative selection following labeling with CD138 magnetic microbeads on a MACS separator. Flow cytometry on an Attune NxT with CD138 antibodies was used to check the purity of the isolated cells. TRIzol reagent was used to extract total RNA, which was then quantified with a NanoDrop spectrophotometer. Paired RNA-seq and IR-seq were performed on each patient's CD138-negative bone marrow sample.

TCR libraries were constructed from approximately 390 ng RNA using the Immunoverse kit, and molecular barcoded adaptors covering alpha/delta and beta/gamma chains were employed. The same RNA used for transcriptome sequencing was used for TCR library preparation. TCR libraries were sequenced on an Illumina HiSeq 4000 with 2 x 150 cycles. From the authors' description of their analysis: MiXCR aligned TCR reads to human V, D, J and C references and assembled the aligned reads into CDR3 clonotypes, with quality filtering and error correction included. Clonotype counts and gene usage diversity were analyzed with the tcR package in R. Raw mapping reads were checked after the RNA-seq reads had been mapped by STAR aligner version 2.5.3a onto the human GRCh37 genome. To test the effect of sequencing depth on detected clonotypes, IR-seq fastq files were randomly downsampled using Seqtk 1.3. The public reads were quality trimmed at Q25 with fastp and then assembled into clones with MiXCR by TCRdb, keeping productive beta chains. Rows are unified per CDR3 protein, each entry keeping the most common DNA and genes. The V and J calls were determined by TCRdb, not by the authors. The table for this sample lists approximately 59,000 distinct CDR3 sequences; roughly 12% of them were counted only once. The ten largest make up 16% of the sample.

This sequence uses TRBV7-9 and TRBJ2-7; TRBD1 matches 10 bases in the middle. The TCR sequence derives from a donor aged 40 or over with multiple myeloma. The sequenced material came from a population of CD138-negative cells sorted from bone marrow. Read against the paper, the sample's cell subset or site label means: bone marrow mononuclear cells depleted of CD138+ plasma/myeloma cells by negative magnetic selection. The CDR3 region: CASSPPGQGYEQYF. The DNA sequence is TGTGCCAGCAGCCCTCCGGGACAGGGGTACGAGCAGTACTTC.